This T cell receptor beta chain was observed in a study of blood T cell repertoires in COVID-19. Repertoires were generated with immunoSEQ multiplex PCR, while TCRdb's copy carries only in-frame clones and drops some. The repertoire holds hundreds of thousands of clones, with approximately 85% as singletons. The TCR originated in a human donor in a cohort sampled during active COVID-19. The sequenced sample was peripheral blood.

The DNA of the CDR3 is TGTGCCAGCAGCCAAACGGAGCGAGATTCACCCCTCCACTTT. Amino acids: CASSQTERDSPLHF. The J gene is TRBJ1-6, the V gene TRBV4-2; D is undetermined. The germline gives CDR1 LGHNA, CDR2 YNFKEQ. Trimming took off 2 bases at V and 8 bases at J, with 10 bases between the two ends. The CDR3 spans 14 residues.